Listed here are 28 T cell receptor beta chains from one sample, sequenced in a study of metastatic and nonmetastatic thyroid tumors. Ahead of thyroid surgery, no patient had received treatment of any kind. Using MiXCR, TCRdb reanalyzed the PCR reads. Of more than 25,000 clones in the sample, 20% to 30% were seen once. The material sequenced was blood. The origin of the receptors is a female donor with papillary thyroid cancer or a benign thyroid nodule (not recorded which). Some clones in this sample may be carry-over from other donors' samples.

This clone was seen a handful of times. V usage is TRBV20-1 and J usage is TRBJ1-2; 8 bases fit TRBD1. The CDR3 loop spans 15 amino acids. Germline V gene lookup returns CDR1 DFQATT and CDR2 SNEGSKA (reference sequence). V was pared by 4 bases and J by 8 bases, with 15 bases of the junction left unmatched. The CDR3 here is CSAIRRDRSGGGYTF. As DNA, the CDR3 is TGCAGTGCTATCCGTCGGGACAGGTCCGGCGGAGGCTACACCTTC.

The chain uses TRBV12-3 or TRBV12-4 and TRBJ2-1; tentatively, D is TRBD2 (7 bases). Trimming pared 3 bases from V and 8 bases from J, leaving 20 bases between. CDR3 length: 16 residues. The CDR3 reads CASSLVAEGGGDEQFF. DNA of the CDR3: TGTGCCAGCAGTTTGGTCGCGGAGGGAGGGGGAGATGAGCAGTTCTTC.

The V call is TRBV6-1, the J call TRBJ1-1; D is uncertain. Germline V gene lookup returns CDR1 MNHNS and CDR2 SASEGT. V was cut by 0 bases and J by 7 bases, with 9 bases left in between. The CDR3 length is 13 residues. The CDR3 protein is CASSEARRFEAFF. In DNA form, the CDR3 reads TGTGCCAGCAGTGAAGCGAGACGTTTTGAAGCTTTCTTT.

A few counts support this clone. This chain uses TRBV28 with TRBJ2-7; 8 nucleotides align to TRBD1. V dropped 6 bases and J dropped 2; count of bases not matched to a gene: 9. Germline-derived CDR1 and CDR2 are MDHEN and SYDVKM. There are 15 residues in the CDR3. The DNA for the CDR3 is TGTGCCAGCAGCCTACAGGGGGTTCCTCCCTACGAGCAGTACTTC. It translates to CASSLQGVPPYEQYF.

This clone is medium-sized in the sample. The chain carries TRBV10-1 and TRBJ2-7; D may be TRBD1 (5 bases). The V end was cut by 8 bases, the J end by 5 bases, with 16 bases between. CDR1 WNHNN and CDR2 SYGVQD come from the germline V gene (reference sequence). The CDR3 covers 13 residues. CDR3 sequence (DNA): TGCGCCAGCGGGCGGAATCAGGGTAACGAGCAGTACGTC. Amino acid sequence: CASGRNQGNEQYV.

This chain links TRBV20-1 with TRBJ2-7; 13 bases agree with TRBD2. Germline CDR1 reads DFQATT; CDR2 reads SNEGSKA (reference sequence). This CDR3 spans 13 amino acids. Unmatched junction bases numbered 0, after V lost 5 bases and J lost 2 bases. The CDR3 protein is CSAGTSGAYEQYF. CDR3 nucleotide sequence: TGCAGTGCTGGGACTAGCGGGGCCTACGAGCAGTACTTC.

This clone was found many times. The chain is built from TRBV3-1 and TRBJ1-1; no reliable D call. Trimming stripped 8 bases from V and 1 base from J, with 5 bases between. The CDR3 has 11 amino acids. Germline V lookup: CDR1 LGHDT, CDR2 YNNKEL (reference sequence). CDR3 in DNA: TGTGCCAGCTCATGGAACACTGAAGCTTTCTTT. Translated, it gives CASSWNTEAFF.

Judged by abundance, this clone is medium-sized. The chain couples TRBV5-1 to TRBJ1-2, with 9 bases matching TRBD1. Trimming removed 5 bases from V and 2 bases from J; junction bases left unmatched: 4. The CDR3 is made up of 14 amino acids. The germline CDR1 and CDR2 sequences are SGHRS and YFSETQ. CDR3 DNA sequence: TGCGCCAGCAGTCCCGGGACAGGGAACTATGGCTACACCTTC. This codes for CASSPGTGNYGYTF.

The rearrangement uses TRBV20-1 and TRBJ2-1, with D unresolved. The CDR3 extends over 14 amino acids. V lost 0 bases and J 4 bases, leaving 10 bases between the germline ends. Germline assignment: CDR1 DFQATT and CDR2 SNEGSKA (reference sequence). CDR3 nucleotides: TGCAGTGCTAGAGATCCCGACTTTTACAATGAGCAGTTCTTC. Translation: CSARDPDFYNEQFF.

The genes are TRBV28 and TRBJ2-1; D is unresolved. The CDR3 has 14 residues. Trimming shortened V by 6 bases and J by 5 bases, and 14 bases separated the two germline ends. The germline gives CDR1 MDHEN, CDR2 SYDVKM. CDR3 in DNA: TGTGCCAGCAGACCTAAGGGCTACGACAATGAGCAGTTCTTC. It yields the protein CASRPKGYDNEQFF.

The table lists this clone with many counts. Distinct nucleotide sequences in the sample also encode this CDR3. The CDR3 spells CSALGSGANVLTF. CDR3 DNA sequence: TGCAGTGCTCTAGGGTCTGGGGCCAACGTCCTGACTTTC. This chain links TRBV20-1 with TRBJ2-6; D uncertain. The V gene's germline CDR1 is DFQATT and CDR2 SNEGSKA (reference sequence). The CDR3 covers 13 residues. Trimming shortened V by 5 bases and J by 1 base, and 6 bases separated the two germline ends.

Only a few counts were recorded for this clone. The chain is built from TRBV20-1 and TRBJ2-7; 8 bases line up with TRBD2. The germline gives CDR1 DFQATT, CDR2 SNEGSKA (reference sequence). CDR3 length: 14 amino acids. J gave up 6 bases and V 5 bases, and 12 bases lay outside the gene matches. This CDR3 is CSARSFSGTFEQYF. The CDR3 DNA follows: TGCAGTGCTCGGAGTTTTAGCGGGACCTTCGAGCAGTACTTC.

In its sample, this clone ranks as medium-sized. V is TRBV6-1 and J is TRBJ2-1, with D possibly TRBD2 on 5 matching bases. Trimming left V 7 bases short and J 8 bases short, with 12 bases between. This CDR3 is built from 12 residues. The germline CDR1 and CDR2 sequences are MNHNS and SASEGT. The CDR3 region is CASTSGFDEQFF. The CDR3 nucleotides are TGTGCCAGCACGTCGGGGTTCGATGAGCAGTTCTTC.

In its sample, this clone ranks as medium-sized. The V call is TRBV6-1, the J call TRBJ1-5; D not certain. Germline values: CDR1 MNHNS, CDR2 SASEGT. Trimming shortened V by 6 bases and J by 0 bases, and 6 bases separated the two germline ends. CDR3 length: 13 residues. The CDR3 DNA is TGTGCCAGCAGGGACCTTAGCAATCAGCCCCAGCATTTT. Translated, it gives CASRDLSNQPQHF.

This clone was observed a few times. The J gene is TRBJ2-7, the V gene TRBV6-1; 8 bases fit TRBD2. CDR3 length: 15 amino acids. The V segment lost 5 bases and the J segment 0 bases; nucleotides outside the gene matches: 6. CDR1 and CDR2 (germline): MNHNS, SASEGT. The CDR3 region has the DNA TGTGCCAGCAGTACCCCCGGGGGGGTCTCCTACGAGCAGTACTTC. As protein: CASSTPGGVSYEQYF.

The rearrangement uses TRBV12-3 or TRBV12-4 and TRBJ2-6, with D possibly TRBD1 on 5 matching bases. The ends were cut back, 7 bases at V and 1 base at J, with 11 bases in the middle. The CDR3 is 15 amino acids. CDR3 DNA: TGTGCCAGCATTCCTACAGGTTCTGGGGCCAACGTCCTGACTTTC. Translated: CASIPTGSGANVLTF.

The V call is TRBV5-1, the J call TRBJ1-1; possibly TRBD1 for D (5 bases). The CDR3 contains 15 residues. V dropped 3 bases and J dropped 0 bases, with 12 bases sitting between them. CDR1 SGHRS and CDR2 YFSETQ come from the germline V gene. DNA for the CDR3: TGCGCCAGCAGCTCACCCCAGGGTGTGAACACTGAAGCTTTCTTT. This sequence encodes CASSSPQGVNTEAFF.

As concerns this clone: An end of the junction does not agree with germline; a read error may underlie this. J is TRBJ1-6 and V is TRBV9; 7 nucleotides match TRBD1. From germline, CDR1 is SGDLS and CDR2 YYNGEE. The CDR3 totals 14 residues. Here the CDR3 reads CVSSVDTAEGGIHF. CDR3 sequence (DNA): TGTGTCAGCAGCGTGGACACCGCTGAAGGGGGCATCCACTTT.

There are many counts of this clone. One base away lies a much larger clone, so this may be a sequencing read error. The V call is TRBV20-1, the J call TRBJ2-1; D is unclear. The V gene lost 3 bases and the J gene lost 15 bases, with 24 bases spanning the gap. Germline values: CDR1 DFQATT, CDR2 SNEGSKA (reference sequence). The CDR3 spans 14 residues. CDR3 protein: CSARNPNANPYGFF. CDR3 DNA sequence: TGCAGTGCTAGGAACCCGAACGCGAATCCTTATGGGTTCTTC.

The chain couples TRBV3-1 to TRBJ2-7; a possible D gene is TRBD2 (6 bases). V dropped 1 base and J dropped 6 bases, with 10 bases sitting between them. Germline V lookup: CDR1 LGHDT, CDR2 YNNKEL (reference sequence). This CDR3 is 13 amino acids long. DNA of the CDR3: TGTGCCAGCAGCCAAGGGGGCGGGGTCGAGCAGTACTTC. This codes for CASSQGGGVEQYF.

This clone was detected many times. A much larger clonotype is one base distant, so this may be a read error. The chain uses TRBV20-1 and TRBJ2-2; D remains unclear. Deletions cut 7 bases from V and 6 bases from J, with 9 bases between. The germline gives CDR1 DFQATT, CDR2 SNEGSKA (reference sequence). The CDR3 runs to 11 residues. The CDR3 nucleotides are TGCAGTGTTGATGTGTCCGGGGAGCTGTTTTTT. Encoded protein: CSVDVSGELFF.

This clone was counted between two and nine times. The rearrangement joins TRBV19 to TRBJ2-3; perhaps TRBD2 as D (6 bases). The germline gives CDR1 LNHDA, CDR2 SQIVND (reference sequence). V was cut by 11 bases and J by 5 bases, with 20 bases left in between. The CDR3 totals 14 residues. CDR3 coding DNA: TGTGCCCCTAGGGCGGGGAGCGCACGAGATACGCAGTATTTT. Translation gives CAPRAGSARDTQYF.

This clone showed up many times. The rearrangement links TRBV12-3 or TRBV12-4 to TRBJ1-2; no reliable D call. The CDR3 length is 13 residues. Trimming pared 6 bases from V and 4 bases from J, leaving 12 bases between. The CDR3, as DNA: TGTGCCAGCAGCCGCCAAGGGAGCTATGGCTACACCTTC. It translates to CASSRQGSYGYTF.

To note about this clone: A much larger clone is a single base away; this may be a read error. V gene TRBV5-1 combines with J gene TRBJ2-5; 11 bases fit TRBD2. V dropped 4 bases and J dropped 9; count of bases not matched to a gene: 8. This CDR3 has 14 amino acids. Germline values: CDR1 SGHRS, CDR2 YFSETQ. CDR3 protein: CASSPGLAEGPQYF. The DNA for the CDR3 is TGCGCCAGCAGCCCGGGACTAGCGGAAGGGCCCCAGTACTTC.

This clone was detected a few times. The chain recombines TRBV28 with TRBJ2-7; D is unresolved. The ends were cut back, 5 bases at V and 7 bases at J, with 9 bases in the middle. CDR1 and CDR2 from the germline V gene are MDHEN and SYDVKM. The CDR3 runs to 11 residues. As DNA, the CDR3 is TGTGCCAGCAGTCGCCTGGGAGAGCAGTACTTC. As protein: CASSRLGEQYF.

The chain is built from TRBV27 and TRBJ2-1; D gene ambiguous. V was pared by 3 bases and J by 6 bases, with 15 bases between. CDR3 length: 15 amino acids. Germline lookup yields CDR1 MNHEY and CDR2 SMNVEV (reference sequence). The CDR3 protein is CASSFPVLSINEQFF. Written as DNA, the CDR3 is TGTGCCAGCAGTTTTCCGGTACTATCCATCAATGAGCAGTTCTTC.

The rearrangement joins TRBV20-1 to TRBJ1-1; no clear D. This CDR3 has 15 residues. V was shortened by 6 bases and J by 1 base, with 18 bases between the two germline ends. Germline-derived CDR1 and CDR2 are DFQATT and SNEGSKA (reference sequence). As DNA, the CDR3 is TGCAGTGCCAACTCCCCGGGAATCGCGAACACTGAAGCTTTCTTT. Protein sequence: CSANSPGIANTEAFF.

This clone was seen at least ten times. The chain couples TRBV7-6 to TRBJ1-1; D is possibly TRBD1 (5 bases). CDR3 length equals 15 residues. Per germline, CDR1 SGHVS and CDR2 FNYEAQ. The germline V and J ends were trimmed by 6 bases and 3 bases, with 17 bases remaining between them. The CDR3 loop reads CASREAGRGDTEAFF. The CDR3 DNA reads TGTGCCAGCAGGGAAGCGGGACGCGGGGACACTGAAGCTTTCTTT.